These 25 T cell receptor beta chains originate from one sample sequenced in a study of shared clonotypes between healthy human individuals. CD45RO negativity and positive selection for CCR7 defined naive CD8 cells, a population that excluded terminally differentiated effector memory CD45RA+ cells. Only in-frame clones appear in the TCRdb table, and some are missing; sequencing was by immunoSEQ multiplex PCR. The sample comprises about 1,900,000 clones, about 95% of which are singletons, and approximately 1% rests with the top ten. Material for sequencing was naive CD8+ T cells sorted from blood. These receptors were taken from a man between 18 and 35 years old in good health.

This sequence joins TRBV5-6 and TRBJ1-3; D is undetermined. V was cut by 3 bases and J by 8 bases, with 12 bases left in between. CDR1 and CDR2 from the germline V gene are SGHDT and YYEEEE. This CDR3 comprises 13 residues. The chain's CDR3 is CASSSFNTHTIYF. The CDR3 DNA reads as TGTGCCAGCAGCTCCTTCAACACACACACCATATATTTT.

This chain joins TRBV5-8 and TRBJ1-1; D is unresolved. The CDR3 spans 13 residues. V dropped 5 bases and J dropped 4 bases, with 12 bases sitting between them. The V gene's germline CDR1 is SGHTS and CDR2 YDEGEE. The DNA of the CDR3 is TGTGCCAGCAGTAGAGAGATGGGCACTGAAGCTTTCTTT. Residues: CASSREMGTEAFF.

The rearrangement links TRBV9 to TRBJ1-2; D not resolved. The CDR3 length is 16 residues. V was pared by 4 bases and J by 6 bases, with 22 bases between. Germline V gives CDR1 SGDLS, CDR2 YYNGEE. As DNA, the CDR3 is TGTGCCAGCAGCCCTCCAGAGGGCGCGGGTCGACATGGCTACACCTTC. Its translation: CASSPPEGAGRHGYTF.

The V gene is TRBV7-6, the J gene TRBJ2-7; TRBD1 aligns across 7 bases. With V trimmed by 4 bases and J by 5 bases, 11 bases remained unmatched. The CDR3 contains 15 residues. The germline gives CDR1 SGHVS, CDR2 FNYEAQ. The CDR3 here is CASSSTTGRRDEQYF. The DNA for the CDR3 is TGTGCCAGCAGCTCCACGACAGGGCGCAGGGACGAGCAGTACTTC.

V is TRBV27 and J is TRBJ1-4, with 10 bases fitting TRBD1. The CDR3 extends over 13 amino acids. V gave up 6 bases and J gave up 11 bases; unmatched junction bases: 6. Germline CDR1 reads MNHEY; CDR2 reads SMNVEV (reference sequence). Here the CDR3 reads CASRRTGGWKLFF. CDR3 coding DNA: TGTGCCAGCAGAAGGACAGGGGGATGGAAACTGTTTTTT. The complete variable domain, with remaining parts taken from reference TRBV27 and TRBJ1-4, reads EAQVTQNPRYLITVTGKKLTVTCSQNMNHEYMSWYRQDPGLGLRQIYYSMNVEVTDKGDVPEGYKVSRKEKRNFPLILESPSPNQTSLYFCASRRTGGWKLFFGSGTQLSVL.

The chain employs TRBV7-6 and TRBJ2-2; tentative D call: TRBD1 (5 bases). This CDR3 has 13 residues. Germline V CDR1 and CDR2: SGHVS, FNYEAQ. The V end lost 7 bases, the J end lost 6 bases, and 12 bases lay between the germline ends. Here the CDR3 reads CASKVTDSGELFF. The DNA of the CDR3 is TGTGCCAGCAAGGTGACAGATTCCGGGGAGCTGTTTTTT.

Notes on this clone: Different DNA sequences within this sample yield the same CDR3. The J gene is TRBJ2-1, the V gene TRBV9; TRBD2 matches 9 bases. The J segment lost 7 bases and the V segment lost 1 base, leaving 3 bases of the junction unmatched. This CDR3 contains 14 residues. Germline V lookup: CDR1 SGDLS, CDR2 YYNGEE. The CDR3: CASSVYLAGNEQFF. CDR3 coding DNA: TGTGCCAGCAGCGTATATCTAGCGGGAAATGAGCAGTTCTTC.

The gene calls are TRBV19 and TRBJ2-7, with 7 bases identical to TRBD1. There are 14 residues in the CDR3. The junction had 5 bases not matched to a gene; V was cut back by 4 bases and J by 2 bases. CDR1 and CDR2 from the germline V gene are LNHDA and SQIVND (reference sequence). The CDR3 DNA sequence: TGTGCCAGTAGTACAACAGGGGAAGCCTACGAGCAGTACTTC. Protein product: CASSTTGEAYEQYF.

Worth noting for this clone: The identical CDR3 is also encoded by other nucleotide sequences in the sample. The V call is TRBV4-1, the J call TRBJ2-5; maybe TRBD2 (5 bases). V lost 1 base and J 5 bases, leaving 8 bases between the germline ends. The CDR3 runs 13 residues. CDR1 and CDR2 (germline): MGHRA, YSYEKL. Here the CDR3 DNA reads TGCGCCAGCAGCCAAGTGGGAGCGGAGACCCAGTACTTC. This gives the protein CASSQVGAETQYF.

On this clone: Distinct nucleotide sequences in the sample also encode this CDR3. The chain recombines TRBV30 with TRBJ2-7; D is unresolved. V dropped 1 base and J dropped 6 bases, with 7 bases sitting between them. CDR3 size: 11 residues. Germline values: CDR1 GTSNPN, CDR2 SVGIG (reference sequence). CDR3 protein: CAWSALGEQYF. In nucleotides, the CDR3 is TGTGCCTGGAGTGCTCTAGGCGAGCAGTACTTC.

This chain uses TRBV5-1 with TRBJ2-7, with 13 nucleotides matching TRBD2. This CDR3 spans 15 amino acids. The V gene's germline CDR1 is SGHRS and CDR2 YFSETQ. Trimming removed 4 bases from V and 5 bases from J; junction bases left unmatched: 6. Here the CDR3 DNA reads TGCGCCAGCAGCCTACTAGCGGGGGGGGCAAACGAGCAGTACTTC. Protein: CASSLLAGGANEQYF.

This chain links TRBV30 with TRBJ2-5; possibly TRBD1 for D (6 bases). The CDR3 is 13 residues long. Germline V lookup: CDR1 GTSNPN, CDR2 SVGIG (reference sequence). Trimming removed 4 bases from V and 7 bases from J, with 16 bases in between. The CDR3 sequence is CAWNQGHGGTQYF. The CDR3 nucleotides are TGTGCCTGGAACCAGGGACACGGAGGGACCCAGTACTTC.

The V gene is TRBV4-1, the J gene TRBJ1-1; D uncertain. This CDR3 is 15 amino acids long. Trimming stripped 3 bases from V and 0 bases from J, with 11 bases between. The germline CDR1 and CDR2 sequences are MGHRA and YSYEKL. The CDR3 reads CASSQVKSMNTEAFF. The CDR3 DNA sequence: TGCGCCAGCAGCCAGGTAAAATCCATGAACACTGAAGCTTTCTTT.

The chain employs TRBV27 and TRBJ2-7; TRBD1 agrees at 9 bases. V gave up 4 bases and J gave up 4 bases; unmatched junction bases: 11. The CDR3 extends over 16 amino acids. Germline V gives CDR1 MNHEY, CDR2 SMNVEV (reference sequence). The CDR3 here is CASSSVGTGFIYEQYF. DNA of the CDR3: TGTGCCAGCAGTTCCGTAGGGACAGGGTTCATTTACGAGCAGTACTTC.

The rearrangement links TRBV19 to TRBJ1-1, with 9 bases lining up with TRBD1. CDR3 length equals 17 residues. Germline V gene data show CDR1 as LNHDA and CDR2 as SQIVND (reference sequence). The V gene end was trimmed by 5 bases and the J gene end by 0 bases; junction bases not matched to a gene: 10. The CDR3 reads CASSEQGAISMNTEAFF. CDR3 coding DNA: TGTGCCAGTAGTGAACAGGGGGCAATCAGCATGAACACTGAAGCTTTCTTT.

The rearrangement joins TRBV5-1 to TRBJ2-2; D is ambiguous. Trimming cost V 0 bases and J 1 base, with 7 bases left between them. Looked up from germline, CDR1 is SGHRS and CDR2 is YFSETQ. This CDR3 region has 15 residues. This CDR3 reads CASSLASVNTGELFF. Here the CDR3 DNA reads TGCGCCAGCAGCTTGGCGTCAGTGAACACCGGGGAGCTGTTTTTT.

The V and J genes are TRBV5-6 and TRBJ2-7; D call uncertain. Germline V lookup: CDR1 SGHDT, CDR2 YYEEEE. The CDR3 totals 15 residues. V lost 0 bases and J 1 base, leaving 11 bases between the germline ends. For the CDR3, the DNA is TGTGCCAGCAGCTTGGGTGGGGTGGAGTCCTACGAGCAGTACTTC. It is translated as CASSLGGVESYEQYF.

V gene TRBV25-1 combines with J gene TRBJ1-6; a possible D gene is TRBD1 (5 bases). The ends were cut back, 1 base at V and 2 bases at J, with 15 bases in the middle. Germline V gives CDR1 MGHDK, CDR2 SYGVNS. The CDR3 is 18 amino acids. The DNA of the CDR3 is TGTGCCAGCAGTGAATGGGGGTCAGGTGGAGCCTATAATTCACCCCTCCACTTT. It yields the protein CASSEWGSGGAYNSPLHF.

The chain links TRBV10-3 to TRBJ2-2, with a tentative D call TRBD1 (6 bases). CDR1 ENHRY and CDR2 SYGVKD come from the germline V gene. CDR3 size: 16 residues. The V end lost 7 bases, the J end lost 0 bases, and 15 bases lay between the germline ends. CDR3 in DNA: TGTGCCATCACCTCCGAAGGGGGTTCGAACACCGGGGAGCTGTTTTTT. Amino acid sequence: CAITSEGGSNTGELFF.

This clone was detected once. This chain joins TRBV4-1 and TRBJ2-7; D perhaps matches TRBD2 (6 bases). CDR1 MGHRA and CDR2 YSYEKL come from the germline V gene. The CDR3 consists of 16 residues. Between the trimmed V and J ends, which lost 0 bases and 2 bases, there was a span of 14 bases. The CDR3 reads CASSQDWTGRTYEQYF. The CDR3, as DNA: TGCGCCAGCAGCCAAGATTGGACGGGGAGGACCTACGAGCAGTACTTC.

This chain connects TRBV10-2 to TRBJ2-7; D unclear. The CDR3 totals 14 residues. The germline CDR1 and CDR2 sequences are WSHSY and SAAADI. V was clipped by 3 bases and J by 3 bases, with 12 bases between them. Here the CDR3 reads CASSDGASSYEQYF. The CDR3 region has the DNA TGCGCCAGCAGTGATGGCGCCTCGAGCTACGAGCAGTACTTC.

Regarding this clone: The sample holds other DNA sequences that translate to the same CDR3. Here the CDR3 DNA reads TGTGCCAGCAGCTTTGGGACCGGACGCTACGAGCAGTACTTC. Translating gives CASSFGTGRYEQYF. The rearrangement links TRBV11-2 to TRBJ2-7; D is perhaps TRBD1 or TRBD2 (5 bases each). In germline, CDR1 is SGHAT, CDR2 FQNNGV. This CDR3 has 14 amino acids. V was shortened by 3 bases and J by 3 bases, with 12 bases between the two germline ends.

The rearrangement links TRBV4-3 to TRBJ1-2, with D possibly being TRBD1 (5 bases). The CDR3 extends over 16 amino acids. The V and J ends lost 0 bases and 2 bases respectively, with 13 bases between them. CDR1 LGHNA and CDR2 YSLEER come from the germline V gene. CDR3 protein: CASSQDRSDSNYGYTF. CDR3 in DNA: TGCGCCAGCAGCCAAGATCGTTCTGACAGCAACTATGGCTACACCTTC.

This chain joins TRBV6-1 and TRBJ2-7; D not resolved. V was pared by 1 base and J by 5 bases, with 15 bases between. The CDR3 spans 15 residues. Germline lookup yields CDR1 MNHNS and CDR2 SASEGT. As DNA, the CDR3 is TGTGCCAGCAGTGAAGGCGTGACTGACGCTGACGAGCAGTACTTC. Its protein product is CASSEGVTDADEQYF.

The CDR3 DNA reads as TGCGCCAGCAGCCAGAAACAGGCCCCGGGTTCTAACTATGGCTACACCTTC. Its protein is CASSQKQAPGSNYGYTF. The chain combines TRBV4-1 with TRBJ1-2; tentative D call: TRBD1 (5 bases). This CDR3 has 17 amino acids. Germline V lookup: CDR1 MGHRA, CDR2 YSYEKL. Trimming removed 3 bases from V and 0 bases from J, with 17 bases in between.